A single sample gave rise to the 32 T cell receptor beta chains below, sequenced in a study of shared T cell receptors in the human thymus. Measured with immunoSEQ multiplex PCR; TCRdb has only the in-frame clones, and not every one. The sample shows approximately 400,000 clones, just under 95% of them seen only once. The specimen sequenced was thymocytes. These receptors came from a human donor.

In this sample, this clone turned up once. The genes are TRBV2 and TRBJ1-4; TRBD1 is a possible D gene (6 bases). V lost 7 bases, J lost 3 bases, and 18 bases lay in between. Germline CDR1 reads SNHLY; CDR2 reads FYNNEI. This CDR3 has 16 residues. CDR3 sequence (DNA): TGTGCCAGCACCGATGGGGGGGCGCCGGCTAATGAAAAACTGTTTTTT. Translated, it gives CASTDGGAPANEKLFF. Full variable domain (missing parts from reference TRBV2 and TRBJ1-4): EPEVTQTPSHQVTQMGQEVILRCVPISNHLYFYWYRQILGQKVEFLVSFYNNEISEKSEIFDDQFSVERPDGSNFTLKIRSTKLEDSAMYFCASTDGGAPANEKLFFGSGTQLSVL.

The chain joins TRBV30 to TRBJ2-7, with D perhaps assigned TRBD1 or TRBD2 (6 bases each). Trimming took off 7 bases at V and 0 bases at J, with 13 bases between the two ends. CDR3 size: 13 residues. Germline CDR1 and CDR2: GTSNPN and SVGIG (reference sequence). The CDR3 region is CASTGADSYEQYF. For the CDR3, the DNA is TGTGCCTCGACGGGGGCGGACTCCTACGAGCAGTACTTC.

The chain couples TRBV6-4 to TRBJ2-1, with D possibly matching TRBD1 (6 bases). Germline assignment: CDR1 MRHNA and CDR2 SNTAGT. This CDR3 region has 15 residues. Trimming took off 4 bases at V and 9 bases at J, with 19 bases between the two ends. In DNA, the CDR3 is TGTGCCAGCAGTGGGGCCGGGACAAGATTTGGTGAGCAGTTCTTC. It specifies CASSGAGTRFGEQFF.

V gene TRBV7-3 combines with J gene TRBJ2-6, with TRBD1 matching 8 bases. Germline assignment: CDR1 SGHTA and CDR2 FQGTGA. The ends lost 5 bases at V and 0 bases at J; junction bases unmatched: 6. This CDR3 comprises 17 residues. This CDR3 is CASSNGTGRSGANVLTF. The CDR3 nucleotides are TGTGCCAGCAGCAACGGGACAGGACGCTCTGGGGCCAACGTCCTGACTTTC.

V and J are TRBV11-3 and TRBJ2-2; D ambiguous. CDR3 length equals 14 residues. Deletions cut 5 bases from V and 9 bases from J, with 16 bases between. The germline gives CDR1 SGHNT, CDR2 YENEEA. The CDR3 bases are TGTGCCAGCAGCGGACCGATTTATCCCCGGGAGCTGTTTTTT. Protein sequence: CASSGPIYPRELFF.

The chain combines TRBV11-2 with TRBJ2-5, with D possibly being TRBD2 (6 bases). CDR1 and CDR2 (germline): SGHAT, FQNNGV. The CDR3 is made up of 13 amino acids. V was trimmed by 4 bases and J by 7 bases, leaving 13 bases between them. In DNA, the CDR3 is TGTGCCAGCAGCTCTACGGGGGAAGGGACCCAGTACTTC. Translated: CASSSTGEGTQYF.

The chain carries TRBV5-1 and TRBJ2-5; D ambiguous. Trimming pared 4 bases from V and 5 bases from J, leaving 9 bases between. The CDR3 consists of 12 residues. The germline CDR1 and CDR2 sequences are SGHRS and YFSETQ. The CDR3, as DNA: TGCGCCAGCAGCGCGCAGAGGGAGACCCAGTACTTC. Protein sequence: CASSAQRETQYF.

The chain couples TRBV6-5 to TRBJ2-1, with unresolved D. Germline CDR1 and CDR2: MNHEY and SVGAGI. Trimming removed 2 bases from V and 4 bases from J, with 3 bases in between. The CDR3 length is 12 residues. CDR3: CASSYLYNEQFF. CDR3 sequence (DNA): TGTGCCAGCAGTTACCTTTACAATGAGCAGTTCTTC.

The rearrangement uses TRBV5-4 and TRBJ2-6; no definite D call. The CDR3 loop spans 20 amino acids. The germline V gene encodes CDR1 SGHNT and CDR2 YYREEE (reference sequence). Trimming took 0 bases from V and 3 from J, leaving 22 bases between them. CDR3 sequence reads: CASSLAREGTLIDGANVLTF. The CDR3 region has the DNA TGTGCCAGCAGCTTGGCCCGTGAAGGAACCTTGATAGATGGGGCCAACGTCCTGACTTTC.

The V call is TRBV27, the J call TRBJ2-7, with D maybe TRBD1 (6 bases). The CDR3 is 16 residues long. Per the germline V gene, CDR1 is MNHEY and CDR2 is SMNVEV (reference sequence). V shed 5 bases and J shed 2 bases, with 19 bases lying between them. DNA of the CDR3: TGTGCCAGCAGTGCCGTGAGGGGGTTTATGCCCTACGAGCAGTACTTC. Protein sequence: CASSAVRGFMPYEQYF.

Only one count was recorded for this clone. The CDR3 nucleotides read TGTGCCAGCTCACCACCGGACCAAGCCCTAAACAAAAACTATGGCTACACCTTC. As protein: CASSPPDQALNKNYGYTF. J is TRBJ1-2 and V is TRBV18; no clear D. This CDR3 contains 18 residues. Germline CDR1 KGHSH, CDR2 LQKENI. Trimming took off 0 bases at V and 2 bases at J, with 19 bases between the two ends.

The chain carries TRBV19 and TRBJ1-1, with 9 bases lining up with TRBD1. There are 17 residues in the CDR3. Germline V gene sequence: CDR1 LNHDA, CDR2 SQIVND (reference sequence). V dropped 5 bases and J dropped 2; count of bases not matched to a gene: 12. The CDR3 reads CASSPDRGRVRNTEAFF. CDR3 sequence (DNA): TGTGCCAGTAGTCCGGACAGGGGAAGAGTACGTAACACTGAAGCTTTCTTT.

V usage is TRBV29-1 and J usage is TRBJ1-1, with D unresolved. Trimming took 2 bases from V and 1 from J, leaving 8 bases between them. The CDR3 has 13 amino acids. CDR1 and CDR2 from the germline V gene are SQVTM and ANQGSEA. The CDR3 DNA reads TGCAGCGTTGAATCCGCGGGGAACACTGAAGCTTTCTTT. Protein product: CSVESAGNTEAFF. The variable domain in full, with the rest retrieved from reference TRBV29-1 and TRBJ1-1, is SAVISQKPSRDICQRGTSLTIQCQVDSQVTMMFWYRQQPGQSLTLIATANQGSEATYESGFVIDKFPISRPNLTFSTLTVSNMSPEDSSIYLCSVESAGNTEAFFGQGTRLTVV.

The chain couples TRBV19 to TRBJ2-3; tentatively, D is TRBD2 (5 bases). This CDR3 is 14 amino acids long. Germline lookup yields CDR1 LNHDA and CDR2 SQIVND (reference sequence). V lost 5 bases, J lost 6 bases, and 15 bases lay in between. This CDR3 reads CASSQNGLADTQYF. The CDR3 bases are TGTGCCAGTAGTCAGAATGGGCTAGCTGATACGCAGTATTTT.

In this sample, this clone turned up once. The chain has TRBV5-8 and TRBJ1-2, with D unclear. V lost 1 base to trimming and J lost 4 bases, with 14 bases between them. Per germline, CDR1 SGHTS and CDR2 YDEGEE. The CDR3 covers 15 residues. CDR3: CASSLQPTDPYGYTF. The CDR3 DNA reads TGTGCCAGCAGCTTGCAGCCGACGGATCCCTATGGCTACACCTTC.

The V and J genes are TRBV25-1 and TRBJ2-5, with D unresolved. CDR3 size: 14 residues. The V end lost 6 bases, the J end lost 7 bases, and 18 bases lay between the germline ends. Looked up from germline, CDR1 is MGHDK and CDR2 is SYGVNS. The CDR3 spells CASSPDTRRGTQYF. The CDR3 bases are TGTGCCAGCAGCCCAGATACCCGCCGTGGGACCCAGTACTTC.

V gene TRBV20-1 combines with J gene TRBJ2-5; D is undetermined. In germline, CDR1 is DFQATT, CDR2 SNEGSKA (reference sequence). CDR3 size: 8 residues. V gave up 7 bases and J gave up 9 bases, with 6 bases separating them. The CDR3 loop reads CSVGSQYF. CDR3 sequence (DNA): TGCAGTGTCGGGTCCCAGTACTTC.

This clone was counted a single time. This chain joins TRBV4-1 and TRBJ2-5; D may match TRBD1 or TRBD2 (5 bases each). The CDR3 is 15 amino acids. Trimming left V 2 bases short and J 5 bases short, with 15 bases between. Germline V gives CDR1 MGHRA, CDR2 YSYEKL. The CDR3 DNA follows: TGCGCCAGCAGCCAAAGGGGACGGGTTGGGGAGACCCAGTACTTC. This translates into CASSQRGRVGETQYF.

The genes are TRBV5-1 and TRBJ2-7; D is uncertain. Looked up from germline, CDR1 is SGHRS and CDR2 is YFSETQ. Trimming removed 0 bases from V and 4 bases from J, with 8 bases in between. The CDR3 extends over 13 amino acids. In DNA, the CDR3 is TGCGCCAGCAGCTTGGCTGAGAAATACGAGCAGTACTTC. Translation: CASSLAEKYEQYF.

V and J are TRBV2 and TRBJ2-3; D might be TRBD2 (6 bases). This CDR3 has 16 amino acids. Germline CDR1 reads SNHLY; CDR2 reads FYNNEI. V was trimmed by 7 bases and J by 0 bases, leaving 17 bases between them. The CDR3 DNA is TGTGCCAGCAAGGACCCTCGCGGGGCTAGCACAGATACGCAGTATTTT. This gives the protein CASKDPRGASTDTQYF.

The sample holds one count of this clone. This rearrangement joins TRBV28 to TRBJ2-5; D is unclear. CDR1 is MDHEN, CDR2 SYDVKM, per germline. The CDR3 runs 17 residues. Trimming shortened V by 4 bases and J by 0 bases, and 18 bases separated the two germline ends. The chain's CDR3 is CASSCPQVRPYQETQYF. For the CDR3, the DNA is TGTGCCAGCAGTTGCCCCCAGGTGCGGCCGTACCAAGAGACCCAGTACTTC. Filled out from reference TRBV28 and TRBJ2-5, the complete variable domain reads DVKVTQSSRYLVKRTGEKVFLECVQDMDHENMFWYRQDPGLGLRLIYFSYDVKMKEKGDIPEGYSVSREKKERFSLILESASTNQTSMYLCASSCPQVRPYQETQYFGPGTRLLVL.

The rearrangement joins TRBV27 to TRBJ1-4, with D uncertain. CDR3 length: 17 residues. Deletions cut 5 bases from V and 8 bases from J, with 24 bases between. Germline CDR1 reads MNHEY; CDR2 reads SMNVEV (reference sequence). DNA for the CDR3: TGTGCCAGCAGTCCCAGAGGACTCTGGCCCATGGGCGAAAAACTGTTTTTT. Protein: CASSPRGLWPMGEKLFF.

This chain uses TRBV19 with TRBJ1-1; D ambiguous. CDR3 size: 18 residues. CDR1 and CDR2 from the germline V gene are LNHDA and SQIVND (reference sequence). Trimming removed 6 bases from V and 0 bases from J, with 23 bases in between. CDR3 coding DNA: TGTGCCAGTAGCCAACTACCCCACCGGGAGGGTTTGAACACTGAAGCTTTCTTT. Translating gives CASSQLPHREGLNTEAFF.

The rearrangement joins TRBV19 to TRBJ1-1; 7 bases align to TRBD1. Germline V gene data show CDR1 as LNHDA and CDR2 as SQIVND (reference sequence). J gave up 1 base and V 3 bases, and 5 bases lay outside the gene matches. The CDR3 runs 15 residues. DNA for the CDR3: TGTGCCAGTAGTATTGGGGACAGTGAGAACACTGAAGCTTTCTTT. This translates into CASSIGDSENTEAFF.

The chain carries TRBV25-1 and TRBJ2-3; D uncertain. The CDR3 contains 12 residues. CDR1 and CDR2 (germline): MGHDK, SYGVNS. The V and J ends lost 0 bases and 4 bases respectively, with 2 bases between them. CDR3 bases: TGTGCCAGCAGTGAATACGCAGATACGCAGTATTTT. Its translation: CASSEYADTQYF.

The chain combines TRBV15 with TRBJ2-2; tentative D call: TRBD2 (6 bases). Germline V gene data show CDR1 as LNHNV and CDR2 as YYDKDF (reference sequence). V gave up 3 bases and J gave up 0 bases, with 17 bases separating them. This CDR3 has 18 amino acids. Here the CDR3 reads CATSRGDKTRSNTGELFF. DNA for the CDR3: TGTGCCACCAGCAGGGGCGACAAGACTAGATCGAACACCGGGGAGCTGTTTTTT.

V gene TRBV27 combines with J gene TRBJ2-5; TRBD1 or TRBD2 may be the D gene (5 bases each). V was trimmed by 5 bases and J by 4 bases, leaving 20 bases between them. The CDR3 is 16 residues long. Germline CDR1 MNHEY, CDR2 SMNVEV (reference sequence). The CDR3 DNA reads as TGTGCCAGCAGTCCGCCGGGACCCGCGATGGGAGAGACCCAGTACTTC. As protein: CASSPPGPAMGETQYF.

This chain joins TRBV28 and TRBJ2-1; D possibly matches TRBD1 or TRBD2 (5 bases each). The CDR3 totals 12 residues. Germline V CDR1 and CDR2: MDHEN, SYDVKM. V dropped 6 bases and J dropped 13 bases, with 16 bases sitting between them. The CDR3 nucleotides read TGTGCCAGCAGGCGGGCCGGGCAGGGTCAGTTCTTC. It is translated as CASRRAGQGQFF. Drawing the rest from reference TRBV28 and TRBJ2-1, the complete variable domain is DVKVTQSSRYLVKRTGEKVFLECVQDMDHENMFWYRQDPGLGLRLIYFSYDVKMKEKGDIPEGYSVSREKKERFSLILESASTNQTSMYLCASRRAGQGQFFGPGTRLTVL.

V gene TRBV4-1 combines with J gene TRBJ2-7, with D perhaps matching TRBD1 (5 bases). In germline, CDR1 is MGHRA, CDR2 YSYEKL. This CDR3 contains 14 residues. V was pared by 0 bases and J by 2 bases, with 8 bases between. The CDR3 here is CASSQDRTTYEQYF. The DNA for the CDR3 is TGCGCCAGCAGCCAAGATAGGACAACCTACGAGCAGTACTTC.

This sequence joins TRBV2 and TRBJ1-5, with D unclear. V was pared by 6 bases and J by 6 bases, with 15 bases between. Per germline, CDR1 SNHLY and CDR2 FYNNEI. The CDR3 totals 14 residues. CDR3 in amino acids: CASRPPVGGQPQHF. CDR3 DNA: TGTGCCAGCAGGCCCCCCGTGGGTGGTCAGCCCCAGCATTTT.

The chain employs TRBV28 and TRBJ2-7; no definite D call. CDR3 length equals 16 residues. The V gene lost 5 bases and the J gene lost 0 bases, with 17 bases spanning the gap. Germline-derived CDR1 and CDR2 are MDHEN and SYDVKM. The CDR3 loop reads CASSKIPLVSSYEQYF. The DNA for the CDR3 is TGTGCCAGCAGTAAGATCCCGCTCGTAAGCTCCTACGAGCAGTACTTC.

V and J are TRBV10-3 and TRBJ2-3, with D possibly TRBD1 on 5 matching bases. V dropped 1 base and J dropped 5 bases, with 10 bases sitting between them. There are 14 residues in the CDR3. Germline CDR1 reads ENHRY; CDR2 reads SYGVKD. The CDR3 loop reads CAISEWQGKDTQYF. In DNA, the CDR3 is TGTGCCATCAGTGAGTGGCAGGGAAAAGATACGCAGTATTTT.